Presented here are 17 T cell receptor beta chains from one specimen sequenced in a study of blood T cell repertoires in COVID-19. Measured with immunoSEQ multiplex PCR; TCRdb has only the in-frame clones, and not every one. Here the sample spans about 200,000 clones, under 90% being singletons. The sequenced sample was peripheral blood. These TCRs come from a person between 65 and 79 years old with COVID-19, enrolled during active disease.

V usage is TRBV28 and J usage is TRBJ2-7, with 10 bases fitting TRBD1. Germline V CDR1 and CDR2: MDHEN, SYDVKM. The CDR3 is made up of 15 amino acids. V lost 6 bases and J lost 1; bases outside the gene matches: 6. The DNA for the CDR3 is TGTGCCAGCAGCCTAGGGACAGGGGATTCCTACGAGCAGTACTTC. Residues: CASSLGTGDSYEQYF.

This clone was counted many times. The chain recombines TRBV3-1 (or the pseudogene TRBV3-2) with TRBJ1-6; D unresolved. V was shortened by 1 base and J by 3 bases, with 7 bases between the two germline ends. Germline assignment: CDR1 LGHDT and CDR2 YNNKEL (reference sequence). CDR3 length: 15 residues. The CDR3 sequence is CASSQGSVYNSPLHF. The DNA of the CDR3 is TGTGCCAGCAGCCAAGGTTCCGTCTATAATTCACCCCTCCACTTT.

CDR3 nucleotide sequence: TGTGCCAGCAGCCTTGTCCGGCGGGCTGGGGAGACCCAGTACTTC. It is translated as CASSLVRRAGETQYF. The gene calls are TRBV11-1 and TRBJ2-5; TRBD2 might be the D (5 bases). The germline V gene has CDR1 SGHAT and CDR2 FQDESV (reference sequence). Between the trimmed V and J ends, which lost 5 bases and 5 bases, there was a span of 18 bases. The CDR3 spans 15 residues.

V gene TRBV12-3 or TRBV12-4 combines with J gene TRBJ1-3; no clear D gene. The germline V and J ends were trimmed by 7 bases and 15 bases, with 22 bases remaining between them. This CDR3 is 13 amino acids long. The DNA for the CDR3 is TGTGCCAGCAATCCCGGGATCTTCATACCCAGATATTTT. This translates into CASNPGIFIPRYF.

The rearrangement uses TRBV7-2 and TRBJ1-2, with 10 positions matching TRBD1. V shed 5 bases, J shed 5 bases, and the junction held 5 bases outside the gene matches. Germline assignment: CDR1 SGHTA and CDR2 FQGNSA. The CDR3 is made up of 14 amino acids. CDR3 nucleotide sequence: TGTGCCAGCAGCCCTTCGGACAGGGGGTATGGCTACACCTTC. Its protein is CASSPSDRGYGYTF.

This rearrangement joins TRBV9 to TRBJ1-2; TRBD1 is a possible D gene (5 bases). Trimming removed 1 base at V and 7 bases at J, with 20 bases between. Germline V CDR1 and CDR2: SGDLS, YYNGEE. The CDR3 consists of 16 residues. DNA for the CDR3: TGTGCCAGCAGCGTATCAGGGCCCCCCCTCGGCGCTGGCTACACCTTC. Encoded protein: CASSVSGPPLGAGYTF. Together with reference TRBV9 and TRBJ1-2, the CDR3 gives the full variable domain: DSGVTQTPKHLITATGQRVTLRCSPRSGDLSVYWYQQSLDQGLQFLIQYYNGEERAKGNILERFSAQQFPDLHSELNLSSLELGDSALYFCASSVSGPPLGAGYTFGSGTRLTVV.

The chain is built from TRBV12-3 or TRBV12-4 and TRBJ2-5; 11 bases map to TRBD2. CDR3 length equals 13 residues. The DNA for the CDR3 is TGTGCTTCCGGTCTAGCGGGAGGAGAGACCCAGTACTTC. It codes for CASGLAGGETQYF.

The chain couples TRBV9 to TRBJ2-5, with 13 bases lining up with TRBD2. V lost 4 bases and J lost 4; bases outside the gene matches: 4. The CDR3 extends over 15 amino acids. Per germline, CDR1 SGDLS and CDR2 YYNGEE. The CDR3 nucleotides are TGTGCCAGCAGCCTCGGGACTAGCGGGACAGAGACCCAGTACTTC. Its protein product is CASSLGTSGTETQYF.

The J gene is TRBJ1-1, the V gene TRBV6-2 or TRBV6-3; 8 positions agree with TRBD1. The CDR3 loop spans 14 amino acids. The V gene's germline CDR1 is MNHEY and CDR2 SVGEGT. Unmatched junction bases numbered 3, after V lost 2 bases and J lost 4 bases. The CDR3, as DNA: TGTGCCAGCAGTTACGACAGGGGCCCCACTGAAGCTTTCTTT. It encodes CASSYDRGPTEAFF.

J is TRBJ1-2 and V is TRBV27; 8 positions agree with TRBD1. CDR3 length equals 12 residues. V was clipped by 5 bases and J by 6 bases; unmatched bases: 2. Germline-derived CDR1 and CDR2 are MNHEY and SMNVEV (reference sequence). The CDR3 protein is CASSRTGNGYTF. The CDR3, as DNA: TGTGCCAGCAGTAGGACAGGGAATGGCTACACCTTC.

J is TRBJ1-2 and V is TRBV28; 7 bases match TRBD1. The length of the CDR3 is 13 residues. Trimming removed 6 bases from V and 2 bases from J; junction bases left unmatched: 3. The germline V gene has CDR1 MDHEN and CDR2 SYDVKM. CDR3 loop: CASRPQGNYGYTF. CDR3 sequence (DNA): TGTGCCAGCAGGCCACAGGGGAACTATGGCTACACCTTC.

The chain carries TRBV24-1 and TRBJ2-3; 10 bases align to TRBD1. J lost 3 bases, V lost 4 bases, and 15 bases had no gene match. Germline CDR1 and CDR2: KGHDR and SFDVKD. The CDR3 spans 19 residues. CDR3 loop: CATSDGDRGTSILTDTQYF. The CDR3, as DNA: TGTGCCACCAGTGACGGGGACAGGGGAACCTCCATTTTAACAGATACGCAGTATTTT.

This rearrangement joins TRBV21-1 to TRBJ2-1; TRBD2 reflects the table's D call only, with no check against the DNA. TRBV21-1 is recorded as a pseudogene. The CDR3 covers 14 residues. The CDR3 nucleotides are TGTGCCAGCAGCAAAGCCCCCCTAGCGGGAGAGCAGTTCTTC. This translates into CASSKAPLAGEQFF.

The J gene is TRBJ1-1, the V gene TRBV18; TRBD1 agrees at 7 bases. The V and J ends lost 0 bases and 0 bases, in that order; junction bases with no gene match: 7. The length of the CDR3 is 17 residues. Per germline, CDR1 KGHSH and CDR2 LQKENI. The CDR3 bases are TGTGCCAGCTCACCACCGACCCGACAGGGATTGAACACTGAAGCTTTCTTT. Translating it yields CASSPPTRQGLNTEAFF.

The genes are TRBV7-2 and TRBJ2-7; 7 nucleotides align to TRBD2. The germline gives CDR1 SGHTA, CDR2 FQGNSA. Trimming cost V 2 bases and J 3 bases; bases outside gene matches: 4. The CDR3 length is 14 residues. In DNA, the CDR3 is TGTGCCAGCAGCTTATCCGCGGGAGTCTACGAGCAGTACTTC. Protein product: CASSLSAGVYEQYF. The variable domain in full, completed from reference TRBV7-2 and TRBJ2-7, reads GAGVSQSPSNKVTEKGKDVELRCDPISGHTALYWYRQSLGQGLEFLIYFQGNSAPDKSGLPSDRFSAERTGGSVSTLTIQRTQQEDSAVYLCASSLSAGVYEQYFGPGTRLTVT.

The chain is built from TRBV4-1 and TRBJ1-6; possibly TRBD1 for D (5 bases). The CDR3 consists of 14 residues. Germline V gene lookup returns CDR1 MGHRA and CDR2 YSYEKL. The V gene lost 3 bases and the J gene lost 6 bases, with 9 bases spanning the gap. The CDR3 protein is CASSHDSRNSPLHF. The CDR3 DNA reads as TGCGCCAGCAGCCATGACAGCCGTAATTCACCCCTCCACTTT.

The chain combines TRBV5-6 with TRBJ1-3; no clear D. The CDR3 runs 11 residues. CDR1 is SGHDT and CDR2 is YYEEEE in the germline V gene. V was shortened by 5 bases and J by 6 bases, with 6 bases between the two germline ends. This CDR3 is CASSRANTIYF. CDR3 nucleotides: TGTGCCAGCAGTCGAGCAAACACCATATATTTT.